Each of the 25 T cell receptor beta chains below was sequenced from the same sample in a study of OX40 agonist ivuxolimab in advanced cancers. Library preparation used the immunoSEQ multiplex PCR assay. Entries here come from immuneACCESS through TCRdb and include only in-frame sequences with V and J called. Some clones fail to appear in such tables; in the studies checked, an unresolved V gene covers under half of the shortfall, and the cause of the remainder is unknown. The sample contains tens of thousands of clones, over 80% of them found a single time. The ten largest clones take up approximately 0.51% of the sample. The sequenced sample was CD4+ or CD8+ T cells sorted from blood, obtained in a trial of the OX40 agonist ivuxolimab. The receptors come from an adult with an advanced solid tumor such as melanoma, head and neck, liver or kidney cancer.

CDR3 bases: TGCAGCGTTGTCCGGACAGGGGGCTCCAGCGAGCAGTACTTC. Its protein product is CSVVRTGGSSEQYF. The chain joins TRBV29-1 to TRBJ2-7; 11 positions agree with TRBD1. This CDR3 contains 14 residues. The V and J ends lost 4 bases and 6 bases, in that order; junction bases with no gene match: 8. Germline V gives CDR1 SQVTM, CDR2 ANQGSEA.

The CDR3, as DNA: TGTGCCAGTAGTTTTCTCACCGGGGAGCTGTTTTTT. Its translation: CASSFLTGELFF. This chain joins TRBV19 and TRBJ2-2; D uncertain. CDR3 length: 12 amino acids. The germline V gene has CDR1 LNHDA and CDR2 SQIVND (reference sequence). V lost 5 bases, J lost 4 bases, and 5 bases lay in between.

The genes are TRBV11-2 and TRBJ2-3, with D tentatively TRBD1 or TRBD2 (5 bases each). The CDR3 spans 18 residues. Germline loops: CDR1 SGHAT, CDR2 FQNNGV. Trimming took off 1 base at V and 3 bases at J, with 20 bases between the two ends. The CDR3 sequence is CASSLVRDLLGRTDTQYF. DNA of the CDR3: TGTGCCAGCAGCTTAGTACGGGACCTTCTAGGTCGGACAGATACGCAGTATTTT.

The chain is built from TRBV25-1 and TRBJ2-1, with TRBD2 matching over 8 bases. Germline CDR1 and CDR2: MGHDK and SYGVNS. V shed 1 base, J shed 7 bases, and the junction held 6 bases outside the gene matches. The CDR3 runs to 15 residues. The CDR3 DNA is TGTGCCAGCAGTGAATTATCGGGAGGGCAGAATGAGCAGTTCTTC. Protein sequence: CASSELSGGQNEQFF.

This chain joins TRBV27 and TRBJ1-1, with a possible D match to TRBD1 (5 bases). This CDR3 comprises 14 residues. Germline CDR1 and CDR2: MNHEY and SMNVEV (reference sequence). Trimming stripped 6 bases from V and 5 bases from J, with 16 bases between. CDR3 bases: TGTGCCAGCAGCCCCCGTCAGGGAGTAACTGAAGCTTTCTTT. Its protein product is CASSPRQGVTEAFF.

This sequence joins TRBV27 and TRBJ1-2, with D possibly matching TRBD1 (6 bases). The V and J ends lost 2 bases and 4 bases respectively, with 11 bases between them. Germline CDR1 is MNHEY and CDR2 is SMNVEV (reference sequence). The CDR3 extends over 14 amino acids. CDR3 DNA: TGTGCCAGCAGTTTAGGGGGCGCGGGCTATGGCTACACCTTC. It codes for CASSLGGAGYGYTF.

This chain uses TRBV5-1 with TRBJ1-1, with D hard to call. The CDR3 consists of 13 residues. Trimming shortened V by 5 bases and J by 1 base, and 9 bases separated the two germline ends. Germline CDR1 and CDR2: SGHRS and YFSETQ. The DNA for the CDR3 is TGCGCCAGCAGTCCATCCGCGAACACTGAAGCTTTCTTT. Amino acids: CASSPSANTEAFF.

This chain links TRBV10-2 with TRBJ1-1; 7 bases fit TRBD1. CDR3 length: 14 amino acids. With V trimmed by 1 base and J by 5 bases, 4 bases remained unmatched. Germline V gives CDR1 WSHSY, CDR2 SAAADI. In DNA form, the CDR3 reads TGCGCCAGCAGTGAGTTTACAGGGGAAACTGAAGCTTTCTTT. This encodes CASSEFTGETEAFF.

V gene TRBV5-1 combines with J gene TRBJ1-2; no clear D. The germline V gene has CDR1 SGHRS and CDR2 YFSETQ. The CDR3 spans 14 residues. Trimming took 0 bases from V and 0 from J, leaving 6 bases between them. The CDR3 protein is CASSLGGANYGYTF. In DNA, the CDR3 is TGCGCCAGCAGCTTGGGCGGAGCTAACTATGGCTACACCTTC.

This clone was recorded only once. This chain links TRBV11-3 with TRBJ2-3, with TRBD2 as a possible D gene (6 bases). This CDR3 has 13 residues. Trimming removed 2 bases at V and 10 bases at J, with 13 bases between. Germline values: CDR1 SGHNT, CDR2 YENEEA. CDR3 loop: CASSLNGRSAQYF. In nucleotides, the CDR3 is TGTGCCAGCAGCTTAAATGGGAGGTCAGCGCAGTATTTT.

The chain employs TRBV18 and TRBJ1-2; D is undetermined. V was shortened by 0 bases and J by 1 base, with 9 bases between the two germline ends. The CDR3 is 15 amino acids. Germline assignment: CDR1 KGHSH and CDR2 LQKENI. CDR3 sequence reads: CASSPPGRDNYGYTF. In DNA, the CDR3 is TGTGCCAGCTCACCACCGGGCAGAGATAACTATGGCTACACCTTC.

This chain connects TRBV7-9 to TRBJ1-5; D ambiguous. CDR3 length: 12 amino acids. Trimming removed 5 bases from V and 4 bases from J, with 6 bases in between. Per germline, CDR1 SEHNR and CDR2 FQNEAQ (reference sequence). The CDR3 spells CASSPNNQPQHF. CDR3 bases: TGTGCCAGCAGCCCAAATAATCAGCCCCAGCATTTT.

V gene TRBV2 combines with J gene TRBJ2-1; TRBD2 matches at 8 bases. CDR3 size: 15 residues. CDR1 is SNHLY and CDR2 is FYNNEI in the germline V gene. The V and J ends lost 6 bases and 6 bases, in that order; junction bases with no gene match: 10. CDR3 sequence reads: CASSIGTSLINEQFF. CDR3 in DNA: TGTGCCAGCAGCATAGGGACTAGTCTCATCAATGAGCAGTTCTTC.

The chain recombines TRBV5-8 with TRBJ1-2; maybe TRBD1 (5 bases). The CDR3 consists of 15 residues. Germline V CDR1 and CDR2: SGHTS, YDEGEE. V was shortened by 4 bases and J by 0 bases, with 13 bases between the two germline ends. As DNA, the CDR3 is TGTGCCAGCAGCAGACCGACAGTAACTAACTATGGCTACACCTTC. Protein product: CASSRPTVTNYGYTF.

This clone was observed a single time. This chain's CDR3 is CATSRGIFSTTNNEQFF. The CDR3 DNA sequence: TGTGCCACCAGCAGAGGGATTTTCTCGACAACGAACAATGAGCAGTTCTTC. The V and J genes are TRBV15 and TRBJ2-1; D unclear. The V end was cut by 1 base, the J end by 5 bases, with 18 bases between. This CDR3 spans 17 amino acids. Looked up from germline, CDR1 is LNHNV and CDR2 is YYDKDF (reference sequence).

This chain connects TRBV19 to TRBJ2-7; no reliable D call. The CDR3 has 12 amino acids. Trimming cost V 4 bases and J 2 bases, with 6 bases left between them. Per germline, CDR1 LNHDA and CDR2 SQIVND (reference sequence). CDR3 protein: CASSNRAYEQYF. CDR3 DNA: TGTGCCAGTAGTAATAGAGCCTACGAGCAGTACTTC.

The chain employs TRBV6-5 and TRBJ1-5; possibly TRBD1 for D (6 bases). CDR1 and CDR2 (germline): MNHEY, SVGAGI. The CDR3 consists of 13 residues. The V end lost 6 bases, the J end lost 6 bases, and 12 bases lay between the germline ends. CDR3 residues: CASSGGLSQPQHF. DNA of the CDR3: TGTGCCAGCAGCGGGGGGCTCAGTCAGCCCCAGCATTTT.

The chain carries TRBV7-9 and TRBJ2-2, with 7 bases aligning to TRBD2. Germline CDR1 SEHNR, CDR2 FQNEAQ (reference sequence). The ends lost 5 bases at V and 0 bases at J; junction bases unmatched: 12. CDR3 length equals 18 residues. The CDR3 DNA follows: TGTGCCAGCAGCCTACAGCGGGGAGGGGTTGCGAACACCGGGGAGCTGTTTTTT. Protein product: CASSLQRGGVANTGELFF.

The gene calls are TRBV11-2 and TRBJ1-2; 9 nucleotides align to TRBD1. This CDR3 has 13 amino acids. In germline, CDR1 is SGHAT, CDR2 FQNNGV. V gave up 4 bases and J gave up 3 bases; unmatched junction bases: 0. The CDR3 bases are TGTGCCAGCAGCTGGACAGGGGACTATGGCTACACCTTC. Protein product: CASSWTGDYGYTF.

This chain joins TRBV6-4 and TRBJ2-3, with D possibly being TRBD2 (6 bases). Germline CDR1 is MRHNA and CDR2 is SNTAGT. This CDR3 region has 16 residues. Trimming took off 3 bases at V and 3 bases at J, with 16 bases between the two ends. CDR3 in amino acids: CASSERSGVGTDTQYF. The CDR3 coding sequence is TGTGCCAGCAGTGAAAGATCGGGAGTAGGTACAGATACGCAGTATTTT.

The CDR3 bases are TGTGCCAGCAGCGGACCGGGACAGGGGTTCAGTAACTATGGCTACACCTTC. Translating gives CASSGPGQGFSNYGYTF. J is TRBJ1-2 and V is TRBV21-1; TRBD1 is the table's D call, not checked against the DNA. TRBV21-1 is a listed pseudogene. The CDR3 has 17 amino acids.

V gene TRBV21-1 combines with J gene TRBJ1-2; the table's D call, TRBD1, was not checked against the DNA. TRBV21-1 is reported as a pseudogene. The CDR3 is made up of 12 amino acids. The CDR3 loop is CAQPPGLYGYTF. DNA for the CDR3: TGTGCGCAGCCCCCAGGATTATATGGCTACACCTTC.

The CDR3 coding sequence is TGTGCCATCAGTGAGTCGACTTCAGGGTATACTGAAGCTTTCTTT. Translation gives CAISESTSGYTEAFF. The chain couples TRBV10-3 to TRBJ1-1; D is possibly TRBD1 (5 bases). The CDR3 consists of 15 residues. V was cut by 0 bases and J by 5 bases, with 13 bases left in between. Per the germline V gene, CDR1 is ENHRY and CDR2 is SYGVKD.

J is TRBJ2-5 and V is TRBV11-3; 11 nucleotides agree with TRBD2. The CDR3 is made up of 15 amino acids. The germline V gene has CDR1 SGHNT and CDR2 YENEEA. V lost 4 bases to trimming and J lost 5 bases; unmatched junction nucleotides: 6. The CDR3, as DNA: TGTGCCAGCAGCTCGGTAGCGGGAGGGCTGGAGACCCAGTACTTC. As protein: CASSSVAGGLETQYF.

The chain uses TRBV7-9 and TRBJ1-2; D is ambiguous. This CDR3 region has 13 residues. V lost 0 bases and J 4 bases, leaving 6 bases between the germline ends. Germline V CDR1 and CDR2: SEHNR, FQNEAQ (reference sequence). CDR3 sequence reads: CASSLALGYGYTF. In nucleotides, the CDR3 is TGTGCCAGCAGCTTAGCCCTGGGCTATGGCTACACCTTC.